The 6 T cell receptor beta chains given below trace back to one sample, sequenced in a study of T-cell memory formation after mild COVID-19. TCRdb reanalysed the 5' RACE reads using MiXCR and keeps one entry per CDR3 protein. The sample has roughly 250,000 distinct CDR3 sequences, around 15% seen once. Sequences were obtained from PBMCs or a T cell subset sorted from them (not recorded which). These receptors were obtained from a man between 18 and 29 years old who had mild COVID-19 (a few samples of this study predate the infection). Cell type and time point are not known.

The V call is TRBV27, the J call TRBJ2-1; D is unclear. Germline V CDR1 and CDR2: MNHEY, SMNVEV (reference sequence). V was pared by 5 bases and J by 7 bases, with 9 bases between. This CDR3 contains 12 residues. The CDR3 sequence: CASSPNMNEQFF. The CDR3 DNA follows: TGTGCCAGCAGTCCAAATATGAATGAGCAGTTCTTC.

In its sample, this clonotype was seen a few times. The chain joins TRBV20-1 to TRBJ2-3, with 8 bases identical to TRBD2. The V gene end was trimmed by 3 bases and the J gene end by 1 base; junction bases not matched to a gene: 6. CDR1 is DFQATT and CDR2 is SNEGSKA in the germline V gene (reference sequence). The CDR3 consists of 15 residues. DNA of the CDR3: TGCAGTGCTAGCGGGGGGGCCGAGGGCACAGATACGCAGTATTTT. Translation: CSASGGAEGTDTQYF.

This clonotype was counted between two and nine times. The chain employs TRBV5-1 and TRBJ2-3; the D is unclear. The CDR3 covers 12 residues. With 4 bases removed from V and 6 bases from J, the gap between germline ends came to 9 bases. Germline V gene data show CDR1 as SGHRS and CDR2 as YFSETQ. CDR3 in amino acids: CASSLNRDTQYF. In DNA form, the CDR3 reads TGCGCCAGCAGCCTGAACCGGGATACGCAGTATTTT.

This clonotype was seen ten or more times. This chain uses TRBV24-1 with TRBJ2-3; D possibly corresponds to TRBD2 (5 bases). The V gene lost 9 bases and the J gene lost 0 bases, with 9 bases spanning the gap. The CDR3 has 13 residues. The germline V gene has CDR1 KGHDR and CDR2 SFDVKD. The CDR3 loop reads CATGGGSTDTQYF. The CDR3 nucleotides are TGTGCCACCGGAGGCGGGAGCACAGATACGCAGTATTTT.

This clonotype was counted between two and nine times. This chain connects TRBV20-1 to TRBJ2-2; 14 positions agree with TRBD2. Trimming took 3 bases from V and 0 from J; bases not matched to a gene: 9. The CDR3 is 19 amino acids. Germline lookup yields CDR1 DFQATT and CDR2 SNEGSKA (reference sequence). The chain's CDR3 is CSARGLAGALDANTGELFF. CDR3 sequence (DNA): TGCAGTGCTAGGGGACTAGCGGGGGCCCTTGACGCGAACACCGGGGAGCTGTTTTTT.

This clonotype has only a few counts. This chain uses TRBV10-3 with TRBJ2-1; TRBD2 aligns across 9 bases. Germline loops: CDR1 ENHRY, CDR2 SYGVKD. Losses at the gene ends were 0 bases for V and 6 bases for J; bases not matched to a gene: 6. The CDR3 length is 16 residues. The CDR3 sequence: CAISESKAGGLNEQFF. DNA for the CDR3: TGTGCCATCAGTGAGTCCAAAGCGGGGGGACTCAATGAGCAGTTCTTC.